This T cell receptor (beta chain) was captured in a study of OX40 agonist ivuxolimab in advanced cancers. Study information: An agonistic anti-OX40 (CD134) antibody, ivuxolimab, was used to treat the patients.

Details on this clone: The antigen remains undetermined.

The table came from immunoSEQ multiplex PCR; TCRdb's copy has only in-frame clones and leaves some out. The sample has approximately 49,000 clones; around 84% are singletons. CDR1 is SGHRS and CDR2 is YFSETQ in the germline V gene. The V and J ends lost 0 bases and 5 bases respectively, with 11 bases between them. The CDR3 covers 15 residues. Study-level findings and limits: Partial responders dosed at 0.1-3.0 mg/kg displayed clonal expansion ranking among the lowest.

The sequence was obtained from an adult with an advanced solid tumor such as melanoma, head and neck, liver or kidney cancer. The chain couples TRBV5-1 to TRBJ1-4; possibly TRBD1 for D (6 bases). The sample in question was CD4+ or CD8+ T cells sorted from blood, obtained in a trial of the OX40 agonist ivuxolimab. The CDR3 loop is CASSLGDKNNEKLFF. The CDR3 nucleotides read TGCGCCAGCAGCTTGGGGGACAAGAACAATGAAAAACTGTTTTTT. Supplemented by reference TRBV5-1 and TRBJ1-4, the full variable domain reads KAGVTQTPRYLIKTRGQQVTLSCSPISGHRSVSWYQQTPGQGLQFLFEYFSETQRNKGNFPGRFSGRQFSNSRSEMNVSTLELGDSALYLCASSLGDKNNEKLFFGSGTQLSVL.